A single sample gave rise to the 32 T cell receptor beta chains below, sequenced in a study of early T cells in non-severe SARS-CoV-2 infection. MiXCR was run by TCRdb on the 5' RACE reads, yielding one entry per CDR3 protein. The repertoire holds some 40,000 distinct CDR3 sequences, with around 6% as singletons. Material: whole blood, obtained at baseline. Source of these receptors: an adult who was a healthcare worker with PCR-confirmed SARS-CoV-2 infection or an uninfected control (not recorded which).

This clonotype has at least ten counts. The rearrangement joins TRBV12-3 or TRBV12-4 to TRBJ2-1; 13 bases are shared with TRBD2. The CDR3 spans 15 residues. J lost 7 bases, V lost 4 bases, and 4 bases had no gene match. The CDR3 bases are TGTGCCAGCAGTTCCGGACTAGCGGGAGTAAATGAGCAGTTCTTC. This codes for CASSSGLAGVNEQFF.

This clonotype appeared many times. J is TRBJ2-2 and V is TRBV6-4; 7 positions agree with TRBD1. The V gene end was trimmed by 6 bases and the J gene end by 7 bases; junction bases not matched to a gene: 8. CDR3 length equals 14 residues. Germline V gene data show CDR1 as MRHNA and CDR2 as SNTAGT. This chain's CDR3 is CASSLTGLGGELFF. As DNA, the CDR3 is TGTGCCAGCAGCTTGACAGGGCTTGGCGGGGAGCTGTTTTTT.

Many counts were recorded for this clonotype. This chain connects TRBV7-2 to TRBJ2-1; 7 bases match TRBD1. CDR1 SGHTA and CDR2 FQGNSA come from the germline V gene. The CDR3 extends over 14 amino acids. Trimming took 5 bases from V and 10 from J; bases not matched to a gene: 11. The CDR3 here is CASSANRGQREQFF. CDR3 DNA: TGTGCCAGCAGCGCCAACAGGGGACAAAGGGAGCAGTTCTTC.

V and J are TRBV7-2 and TRBJ2-7, with 7 bases identical to TRBD2. Germline CDR1 SGHTA, CDR2 FQGNSA. The CDR3 is 12 amino acids. Trimming took 3 bases from V and 7 from J; bases not matched to a gene: 3. Here the CDR3 reads CASSFTSEEQYF. DNA for the CDR3: TGTGCCAGCAGCTTTACTAGCGAGGAGCAGTACTTC.

This clonotype was picked up a small number of times. At one of its ends the junction is not consistent with the germline gene, which may arise from a read error. The chain combines TRBV7-3 with TRBJ2-7; D is perhaps TRBD2 (5 bases). Germline V CDR1 and CDR2: SGHTA, FQGTGA. The CDR3 loop spans 13 amino acids. CDR3 DNA sequence: TGTGCCAGCAGCTTCGACCGGCGGGCGGACCAGATCTTC. It specifies CASSFDRRADQIF.

This clonotype appeared many times. The V and J genes are TRBV29-1 and TRBJ2-7, with D perhaps TRBD1 (7 bases). The CDR3 is made up of 12 amino acids. V lost 6 bases, J lost 2 bases, and 11 bases lay in between. Germline-derived CDR1 and CDR2 are SQVTM and ANQGSEA. CDR3 nucleotides: TGCAGCGTGACAGGGACTGCCTACGAGCAGTACTTC. It translates to CSVTGTAYEQYF.

This clonotype was detected many times. The chain combines TRBV18 with TRBJ1-2, with D perhaps TRBD1 (5 bases). Germline assignment: CDR1 KGHSH and CDR2 LQKENI. The V end lost 2 bases, the J end lost 8 bases, and 12 bases lay between the germline ends. The CDR3 runs to 13 residues. The DNA of the CDR3 is TGTGCCAGCTCACCAGAAGGGGTGGGCGGCTACACCTTC. It translates to CASSPEGVGGYTF. Full variable domain (remainder filled in from reference TRBV18 and TRBJ1-2): NAGVMQNPRHLVRRRGQEARLRCSPMKGHSHVYWYRQLPEEGLKFMVYLQKENIIDESGMPKERFSAEFPKEGPSILRIQQVVRGDSAAYFCASSPEGVGGYTFGSGTRLTVV.

This clonotype was recorded a few times. V is TRBV19 and J is TRBJ2-5, with D possibly matching TRBD2 (5 bases). CDR3 length: 15 residues. V was clipped by 3 bases and J by 5 bases, with 16 bases between them. CDR1 LNHDA and CDR2 SQIVND come from the germline V gene (reference sequence). CDR3 DNA sequence: TGTGCCAGTAGTATGCTCTTGGCGGGCCCGGAGACCCAGTACTTC. This translates into CASSMLLAGPETQYF. The full variable domain, rest sourced from reference TRBV19 and TRBJ2-5, is DGGITQSPKYLFRKEGQNVTLSCEQNLNHDAMYWYRQDPGQGLRLIYYSQIVNDFQKGDIAEGYSVSREKKESFPLTVTSAQKNPTAFYLCASSMLLAGPETQYFGPGTRLLVL.

This clonotype was recorded many times. The chain links TRBV4-1 to TRBJ2-7; the D is unclear. V lost 1 base and J 4 bases, leaving 8 bases between the germline ends. Germline V gene lookup returns CDR1 MGHRA and CDR2 YSYEKL. The CDR3 totals 13 residues. This chain's CDR3 is CASSQALEYEQYF. The CDR3 coding sequence is TGCGCCAGCAGCCAAGCCTTGGAGTACGAGCAGTACTTC.

This clonotype was detected ten times or more. The J gene is TRBJ1-1, the V gene TRBV21-1. TRBV21-1 is a documented pseudogene. This CDR3 contains 12 residues. The CDR3 region is CASPPPRGGAFF. CDR3 DNA sequence: TGTGCCAGTCCCCCTCCCCGGGGAGGAGCTTTCTTT.

This chain links TRBV7-2 with TRBJ2-7; TRBD1 aligns across 8 bases. Germline values: CDR1 SGHTA, CDR2 FQGNSA. The CDR3 length is 15 residues. After removal of 3 bases from V and 3 bases from J, the junction contained 7 bases not matched to a gene. The CDR3 nucleotides read TGTGCCAGCAGCTTGGGGACAGGTCTTGGCTACGAGCAGTACTTC. Its translation: CASSLGTGLGYEQYF.

The CDR3 loop is CAISESPGRDGYTF. As DNA, the CDR3 is TGTGCCATCAGTGAGTCCCCGGGGCGGGATGGCTACACCTTC. The chain combines TRBV10-3 with TRBJ1-2; D possibly corresponds to TRBD1 (5 bases). The V gene lost 0 bases and the J gene lost 6 bases, with 11 bases spanning the gap. Germline CDR1 and CDR2: ENHRY and SYGVKD. This CDR3 is built from 14 residues.

The chain couples TRBV7-9 to TRBJ2-3; the D gene is possibly TRBD2 (5 bases). The V end was cut by 5 bases, the J end by 1 base, with 16 bases between. The CDR3 consists of 16 residues. Germline CDR1 SEHNR, CDR2 FQNEAQ (reference sequence). CDR3 nucleotides: TGTGCCAGCAGCCCCCTCACCGGGGAGCGCACAGATACGCAGTATTTT. This gives the protein CASSPLTGERTDTQYF. Full variable domain (rest looked up from reference TRBV7-9 and TRBJ2-3): DTGVSQNPRHKITKRGQNVTFRCDPISEHNRLYWYRQTLGQGPEFLTYFQNEAQLEKSRLLSDRFSAERPKGSFSTLEIQRTEQGDSAMYLCASSPLTGERTDTQYFGPGTRLTVL.

Many counts were recorded for this clonotype. The chain recombines TRBV13 with TRBJ2-7, with no clear D. Trimming removed 5 bases from V and 2 bases from J, with 16 bases in between. The CDR3 extends over 15 amino acids. Per the germline V gene, CDR1 is PRHDT and CDR2 is FYEKMQ (reference sequence). CDR3 nucleotides: TGTGCCAGCAGCCAGACTCCGAGTACTGCCTACGAGCAGTACTTC. This encodes CASSQTPSTAYEQYF.

The rearrangement joins TRBV20-1 to TRBJ1-1; D possibly corresponds to TRBD1 (5 bases). The CDR3 totals 13 residues. CDR1 is DFQATT, CDR2 SNEGSKA, per germline (reference sequence). Trimming took off 2 bases at V and 0 bases at J, with 7 bases between the two ends. Written as DNA, the CDR3 is TGCAGTGCTAGAACGGGGCTGAACACTGAAGCTTTCTTT. Translation: CSARTGLNTEAFF.

This clonotype was recorded many times. This chain links TRBV3-1 with TRBJ2-1; unclear D gene. Germline CDR1 is LGHDT and CDR2 is YNNKEL (reference sequence). Trimming shortened V by 1 base and J by 9 bases, and 4 bases separated the two germline ends. The CDR3 sequence is 11 residues long. The CDR3 nucleotides are TGTGCCAGCAGCCAAGCGGCTGAGCAGTTCTTC. It yields the protein CASSQAAEQFF.

This clonotype was recorded many times. The rearrangement uses TRBV11-2 and TRBJ2-4; TRBD1 might be the D (8 bases). Trimming cost V 1 base and J 7 bases, with 26 bases left between them. CDR3 length equals 19 residues. CDR1 and CDR2 from the germline V gene are SGHAT and FQNNGV. The CDR3 DNA sequence: TGTGCCAGCAGCTTAGGCCGGGGGACTATTGGACAGGGCGGGAACATTCAGTACTTC. Translation gives CASSLGRGTIGQGGNIQYF.

This clonotype was counted ten times or more. The chain uses TRBV12-3 or TRBV12-4 and TRBJ2-5; D is undetermined. CDR3 length: 14 amino acids. V was trimmed by 0 bases and J by 3 bases, leaving 8 bases between them. The CDR3 loop reads CASSLAGVEETQYF. The CDR3 nucleotides read TGTGCCAGCAGTTTAGCCGGCGTGGAAGAGACCCAGTACTTC.

This clonotype has just a few counts. The chain employs TRBV6-2 or TRBV6-3 and TRBJ2-7; 12 bases are a match to TRBD1. The CDR3 consists of 14 residues. The V gene's germline CDR1 is MNHEY and CDR2 SVGEGT. The V gene end was trimmed by 8 bases and the J gene end by 4 bases; junction bases not matched to a gene: 6. The CDR3 region is CASSGTGGQYEQYF. The CDR3, as DNA: TGTGCCAGCTCCGGGACAGGGGGCCAGTACGAGCAGTACTTC.

This clonotype was found many times. The V call is TRBV20-1, the J call TRBJ1-2; D is undetermined. Germline CDR1 is DFQATT and CDR2 is SNEGSKA (reference sequence). V was cut by 3 bases and J by 0 bases, with 11 bases left in between. The CDR3 is made up of 14 amino acids. This CDR3 reads CSASSRATNYGYTF. The CDR3 DNA sequence: TGCAGTGCTAGTAGTCGGGCCACTAACTATGGCTACACCTTC.

The chain recombines TRBV6-6 with TRBJ1-4, with unresolved D. There are 13 residues in the CDR3. The germline V and J ends were trimmed by 7 bases and 5 bases, with 11 bases remaining between them. Germline V CDR1 and CDR2: MNHNY, SVGAGI (reference sequence). The CDR3 DNA is TGTGCCAGCACCTCGGACGGAAATGAAAAACTGTTTTTT. Its translation: CASTSDGNEKLFF.

In its sample, this clonotype was seen many times. This chain's CDR3 is CSAPTAGGYNEQFF. The DNA of the CDR3 is TGCAGTGCCCCCACAGCGGGAGGTTACAATGAGCAGTTCTTC. The rearrangement uses TRBV20-1 and TRBJ2-1; 9 bases align to TRBD2. The germline CDR1 and CDR2 sequences are DFQATT and SNEGSKA (reference sequence). This CDR3 contains 14 residues. Trimming removed 6 bases from V and 4 bases from J; junction bases left unmatched: 7.

This clonotype was seen many times. The gene calls are TRBV6-6 and TRBJ1-4; 11 nucleotides line up with TRBD1. The CDR3 has 14 amino acids. Trimming cost V 10 bases and J 7 bases; bases outside gene matches: 8. The V gene's germline CDR1 is MNHNY and CDR2 SVGAGI (reference sequence). The CDR3 here is CATGSGTGGEKLFF. The CDR3 nucleotides read TGTGCCACCGGTTCCGGGACAGGGGGTGAAAAACTGTTTTTT.

This clonotype occurred many times. V and J are TRBV30 and TRBJ1-5; D is possibly TRBD1 (5 bases). The germline V gene has CDR1 GTSNPN and CDR2 SVGIG (reference sequence). Trimming removed 2 bases from V and 0 bases from J, with 14 bases in between. This CDR3 comprises 16 residues. CDR3 protein: CAWSRAGDYSNQPQHF. The CDR3 coding sequence is TGTGCCTGGAGTAGAGCGGGGGATTATAGCAATCAGCCCCAGCATTTT. The full variable domain, in which reference TRBV30 and TRBJ1-5 provide the parts outside the CDR3, is SQTIHQWPATLVQPVGSPLSLECTVEGTSNPNLYWYRQAAGRGLQLLFYSVGIGQISSEVPQNLSASRPQDRQFILSSKKLLLSDSGFYLCAWSRAGDYSNQPQHFGDGTRLSIL.

This clonotype was recorded a few times. The chain joins TRBV20-1 to TRBJ2-1, with D possibly matching TRBD2 (5 bases). The germline gives CDR1 DFQATT, CDR2 SNEGSKA (reference sequence). The germline V and J ends were trimmed by 5 bases and 7 bases, with 18 bases remaining between them. The CDR3 contains 14 residues. The CDR3 region is CSASAPGSGNEQFF. CDR3 bases: TGCAGTGCTTCCGCCCCGGGATCGGGAAATGAGCAGTTCTTC.

V and J are TRBV12-3 or TRBV12-4 and TRBJ2-4, with 7 bases matching TRBD1. There are 14 residues in the CDR3. The V gene end was trimmed by 9 bases and the J gene end by 6 bases; junction bases not matched to a gene: 11. This CDR3 is CASQDRAIGNIQYF. The DNA for the CDR3 is TGTGCCAGTCAAGACAGGGCGATAGGAAACATTCAGTACTTC.

This clonotype was observed at least ten times. The rearrangement links TRBV24-1 to TRBJ2-1; D may be TRBD2 (6 bases). This CDR3 comprises 16 residues. Per the germline V gene, CDR1 is KGHDR and CDR2 is SFDVKD. The V end lost 0 bases, the J end lost 2 bases, and 10 bases lay between the germline ends. The CDR3 region has the DNA TGTGCCACCAGTGATTTGGGGGGGAGAACCTACAATGAGCAGTTCTTC. Translation gives CATSDLGGRTYNEQFF.

This clonotype has ten or more counts. This rearrangement joins TRBV7-2 to TRBJ1-5, with TRBD1 matching 9 bases. The germline gives CDR1 SGHTA, CDR2 FQGNSA. Trimming at V came to 6 bases and at J to 11 bases, leaving 8 bases not matched to a gene. The CDR3 is made up of 13 amino acids. For the CDR3, the DNA is TGTGCCAGCAGTTCGGACAGGGGCCATGCCCAGCATTTT. It specifies CASSSDRGHAQHF.

This clonotype was detected ten times or more. The chain couples TRBV20-1 to TRBJ1-1, with no clear D. The CDR3 has 14 residues. Germline assignment: CDR1 DFQATT and CDR2 SNEGSKA (reference sequence). Trimming cost V 1 base and J 6 bases, with 15 bases left between them. In DNA form, the CDR3 reads TGCAGTGCTAGAGTAGGTTTGGCAGTGTCTGAAGCTTTCTTT. The encoded protein is CSARVGLAVSEAFF.

This clonotype was seen only a few times. The genes are TRBV5-4 and TRBJ2-3, with D possibly being TRBD2 (5 bases). CDR1 is SGHNT, CDR2 YYREEE, per germline (reference sequence). Deletions cut 3 bases from V and 0 bases from J, with 11 bases between. The CDR3 is 15 residues long. This CDR3 reads CASSSRAPSTDTQYF. Written as DNA, the CDR3 is TGTGCCAGCAGCTCGAGGGCCCCGAGCACAGATACGCAGTATTTT.

This clonotype was found a few times. The rearrangement links TRBV5-4 to TRBJ1-2; weak D call: TRBD1 (6 bases). The CDR3 totals 14 residues. The germline gives CDR1 SGHNT, CDR2 YYREEE (reference sequence). The ends were cut back, 4 bases at V and 4 bases at J, with 14 bases in the middle. CDR3 in DNA: TGTGCCAGCAGCCTTCCAGGGGTTCTCTATGGCTACACCTTC. Translated, it gives CASSLPGVLYGYTF.

This chain connects TRBV5-6 to TRBJ2-5, with 8 bases identical to TRBD2. V dropped 0 bases and J dropped 4; count of bases not matched to a gene: 5. Germline V gene lookup returns CDR1 SGHDT and CDR2 YYEEEE. CDR3 length: 15 residues. The CDR3: CASSLVGRGGETQYF. DNA for the CDR3: TGTGCCAGCAGCTTGGTTGGACGGGGGGGAGAGACCCAGTACTTC.